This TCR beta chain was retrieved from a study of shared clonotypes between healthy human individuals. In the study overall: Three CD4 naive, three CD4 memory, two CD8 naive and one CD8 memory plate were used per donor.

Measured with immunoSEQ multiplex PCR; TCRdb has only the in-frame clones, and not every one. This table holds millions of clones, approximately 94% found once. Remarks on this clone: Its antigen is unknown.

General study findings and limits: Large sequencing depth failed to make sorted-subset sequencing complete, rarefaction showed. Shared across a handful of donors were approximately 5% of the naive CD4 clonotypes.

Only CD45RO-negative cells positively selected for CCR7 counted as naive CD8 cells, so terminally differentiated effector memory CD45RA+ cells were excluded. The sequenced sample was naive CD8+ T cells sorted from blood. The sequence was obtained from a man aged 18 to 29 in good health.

Written as DNA, the CDR3 is TGTGCCTGGAGTGTACTAGCTGAAGCTTTCTTT. Translating it yields CAWSVLAEAFF. The chain is built from TRBV30 and TRBJ1-1; D remains ambiguous. The CDR3 loop spans 11 amino acids. Germline values: CDR1 GTSNPN, CDR2 SVGIG (reference sequence). V was pared by 0 bases and J by 6 bases, with 5 bases between.